The 30 T cell receptor beta chains presented below share a single source sample, sequenced in a study of cytomegalovirus exposure and HLA in healthy donors. In the PCR, 60 Vbeta and 13 Jbeta primers were used. The table came from immunoSEQ multiplex PCR; TCRdb's copy has only in-frame clones and leaves some out. Of about 140,000 clones in the sample, around 80% were seen once. The source material was PBMCs. Receptors were obtained from a man aged 25-40 years in good health.

The table lists this clone with a few counts. V usage is TRBV6-5 and J usage is TRBJ2-2; 11 bases align to TRBD1. J gave up 5 bases and V 7 bases, and 3 bases lay outside the gene matches. Germline values: CDR1 MNHEY, CDR2 SVGAGI. CDR3 length: 14 residues. CDR3 sequence: CASNRDRGTGELFF. The CDR3 nucleotides read TGTGCCAGCAACCGGGACAGGGGGACCGGGGAGCTGTTTTTT.

This chain uses TRBV6-5 with TRBJ2-7; TRBD2 matches 12 bases. The CDR3 runs to 15 residues. V gave up 5 bases and J gave up 1 base; unmatched junction bases: 3. CDR1 MNHEY and CDR2 SVGAGI come from the germline V gene. Here the CDR3 reads CASSLAGGPSYEQYF. The CDR3 DNA sequence: TGTGCCAGCAGTCTAGCGGGAGGGCCTTCCTACGAGCAGTACTTC.

The chain recombines TRBV13 with TRBJ2-2; 12 nucleotides align to TRBD2. The CDR3 has 16 residues. The ends lost 4 bases at V and 7 bases at J; junction bases unmatched: 7. The germline gives CDR1 PRHDT, CDR2 FYEKMQ (reference sequence). CDR3 nucleotides: TGTGCCAGCAGCTCTCGACTAGCGGGAGTGGTCGGGGAGCTGTTTTTT. This encodes CASSSRLAGVVGELFF.

The chain recombines TRBV9 with TRBJ2-7; D might be TRBD2 (6 bases). The V and J ends lost 0 bases and 4 bases respectively, with 14 bases between them. CDR1 is SGDLS and CDR2 is YYNGEE in the germline V gene. This CDR3 is 15 amino acids long. The CDR3 DNA follows: TGTGCCAGCAGCGTAGGAGCAGGGAGGTTGTACGAGCAGTACTTC. Translating gives CASSVGAGRLYEQYF.

This sequence joins TRBV4-1 and TRBJ2-7, with a tentative D call TRBD1 (5 bases). The CDR3 is 15 amino acids. V shed 4 bases and J shed 5 bases, with 18 bases lying between them. Germline CDR1 and CDR2: MGHRA and YSYEKL. This CDR3 reads CASSLLRGPSDEQYF. CDR3 coding DNA: TGCGCCAGCAGCCTCTTAAGGGGTCCTTCGGACGAGCAGTACTTC.

There are a few counts of this clone. This chain links TRBV19 with TRBJ1-5; D call uncertain. CDR1 and CDR2 from the germline V gene are LNHDA and SQIVND (reference sequence). V was trimmed by 3 bases and J by 3 bases, leaving 12 bases between them. CDR3 length equals 15 residues. CDR3 amino acids: CASSIGQTYNQPQHF. In nucleotides, the CDR3 is TGTGCCAGTAGTATCGGCCAGACATACAATCAGCCCCAGCATTTT.

The CDR3 DNA reads TGTGCCAGCAGCTTGGAGGGTAGCGGGAGTTGGAACACCGGGGAGCTGTTTTTT. Encoded protein: CASSLEGSGSWNTGELFF. J is TRBJ2-2 and V is TRBV5-4; 9 nucleotides match TRBD2. The CDR3 is made up of 18 amino acids. Trimming took 0 bases from V and 1 from J; bases not matched to a gene: 7. From germline, CDR1 is SGHNT and CDR2 YYREEE (reference sequence).

The genes are TRBV5-6 and TRBJ2-5; 7 bases agree with TRBD1. The CDR3 totals 16 residues. Trimming removed 4 bases from V and 4 bases from J; junction bases left unmatched: 13. The V gene's germline CDR1 is SGHDT and CDR2 YYEEEE. DNA of the CDR3: TGTGCCAGCAGCCCGCGGACAGGTTATTTTAGAGAGACCCAGTACTTC. Translating gives CASSPRTGYFRETQYF.

This clone was counted once. The chain employs TRBV7-8 and TRBJ2-2, with D perhaps TRBD2 (6 bases). Germline V gene data show CDR1 as SGHVS and CDR2 as FQNEAQ. The V and J ends lost 4 bases and 7 bases respectively, with 16 bases between them. The CDR3 loop spans 15 amino acids. CDR3: CASSYSGSYNGELFF. CDR3 bases: TGTGCCAGCAGCTATTCCGGGAGTTATAACGGGGAGCTGTTTTTT.

This sequence joins TRBV7-9 and TRBJ1-4; weak D call: TRBD1 (6 bases). Germline V gene lookup returns CDR1 SEHNR and CDR2 FQNEAQ (reference sequence). The V gene lost 5 bases and the J gene lost 3 bases, with 13 bases spanning the gap. The CDR3 is made up of 15 amino acids. CDR3 residues: CASSDQQGANEKLFF. The DNA for the CDR3 is TGTGCCAGCAGCGATCAACAGGGAGCTAATGAAAAACTGTTTTTT.

This clone was seen just once. V is TRBV19 and J is TRBJ2-7, with a tentative D call TRBD2 (5 bases). This CDR3 comprises 15 residues. The germline V and J ends were trimmed by 7 bases and 0 bases, with 16 bases remaining between them. The V gene's germline CDR1 is LNHDA and CDR2 SQIVND (reference sequence). CDR3: CASTPRGGPSYEQYF. In DNA, the CDR3 is TGTGCCAGTACGCCTAGAGGAGGTCCCTCCTACGAGCAGTACTTC. The full variable domain, in which reference TRBV19 and TRBJ2-7 provide the parts outside the CDR3, is DGGITQSPKYLFRKEGQNVTLSCEQNLNHDAMYWYRQDPGQGLRLIYYSQIVNDFQKGDIAEGYSVSREKKESFPLTVTSAQKNPTAFYLCASTPRGGPSYEQYFGPGTRLTVT.

The rearrangement links TRBV5-5 to TRBJ2-1; tentative D call: TRBD1 (5 bases). Trimming shortened V by 4 bases and J by 9 bases, and 8 bases separated the two germline ends. Germline loops: CDR1 SGHKS, CDR2 YYEKEE (reference sequence). The length of the CDR3 is 11 residues. The CDR3 loop is CASSVGAEQFF. Written as DNA, the CDR3 is TGTGCCAGCAGCGTTGGGGCTGAGCAGTTCTTC.

The gene calls are TRBV6-1 and TRBJ2-7; 8 bases agree with TRBD2. This CDR3 comprises 14 residues. The germline V gene encodes CDR1 MNHNS and CDR2 SASEGT. The V gene end was trimmed by 2 bases and the J gene end by 3 bases; junction bases not matched to a gene: 3. The CDR3 reads CASSEIAGGYEQYF. Here the CDR3 DNA reads TGTGCCAGCAGTGAAATCGCGGGAGGCTACGAGCAGTACTTC.

The chain combines TRBV5-4 with TRBJ2-3, with a weak D call TRBD1 (6 bases). V lost 4 bases to trimming and J lost 0 bases, with 9 bases between them. Germline CDR1 reads SGHNT; CDR2 reads YYREEE (reference sequence). This CDR3 region has 14 residues. The CDR3 sequence is CASSVQGSTDTQYF. In DNA, the CDR3 is TGTGCCAGCAGCGTTCAGGGGAGCACAGATACGCAGTATTTT.

This rearrangement joins TRBV7-9 to TRBJ2-1; TRBD2 matches at 8 bases. Germline values: CDR1 SEHNR, CDR2 FQNEAQ (reference sequence). The CDR3 consists of 15 residues. V lost 0 bases to trimming and J lost 8 bases; unmatched junction nucleotides: 6. The CDR3 region is CASSLAQREIDEQFF. CDR3 DNA: TGTGCCAGCAGCTTAGCTCAGCGGGAGATCGATGAGCAGTTCTTC.

This rearrangement joins TRBV4-1 to TRBJ2-6; TRBD1 matches 12 bases. Germline CDR1 reads MGHRA; CDR2 reads YSYEKL. The CDR3 is 18 residues long. V trimming: 4 bases; J trimming: 7 bases; junction bases outside the gene matches: 11. The CDR3 protein is CASSPLGTGGLGANVLTF. CDR3 sequence (DNA): TGCGCCAGCAGCCCCCTAGGGACAGGGGGCCTTGGTGCCAACGTCCTGACTTTC.

The chain links TRBV27 to TRBJ2-7, with TRBD2 identical over 11 bases. The length of the CDR3 is 15 residues. The germline V gene has CDR1 MNHEY and CDR2 SMNVEV (reference sequence). V lost 4 bases to trimming and J lost 4 bases; unmatched junction nucleotides: 6. The CDR3 loop reads CASSWGTSGQYEQYF. CDR3 bases: TGTGCCAGCAGTTGGGGGACTAGCGGACAATACGAGCAGTACTTC.

This clone was observed a handful of times. The rearrangement joins TRBV6-4 to TRBJ1-1; 11 nucleotides agree with TRBD1. Germline loops: CDR1 MRHNA, CDR2 SNTAGT. This CDR3 region has 14 residues. J gave up 8 bases and V 4 bases, and 6 bases lay outside the gene matches. The chain's CDR3 is CASSAGTGGEEAFF. DNA for the CDR3: TGTGCCAGCAGTGCCGGGACAGGGGGTGAAGAAGCTTTCTTT.

This chain uses TRBV11-3 with TRBJ2-3; 7 bases line up with TRBD2. V lost 2 bases to trimming and J lost 1 base; unmatched junction nucleotides: 0. The CDR3 spans 14 residues. Germline lookup yields CDR1 SGHNT and CDR2 YENEEA. CDR3 sequence: CASSLLAGTDTQYF. DNA for the CDR3: TGTGCCAGCAGCTTACTAGCGGGCACAGATACGCAGTATTTT. Full variable domain (rest looked up from reference TRBV11-3 and TRBJ2-3): EAGVVQSPRYKIIEKKQPVAFWCNPISGHNTLYWYLQNLGQGPELLIRYENEEAVDDSQLPKDRFSAERLKGVDSTLKIQPAELGDSAVYLCASSLLAGTDTQYFGPGTRLTVL.

CDR3 bases: TGTGCCAGCAGTTTGACCGGGGCTGGAAACACCATATATTTT. It is translated as CASSLTGAGNTIYF. The chain couples TRBV7-9 to TRBJ1-3; D is ambiguous. The CDR3 runs to 14 residues. Trimming left V 6 bases short and J 2 bases short, with 11 bases between. Germline V gives CDR1 SEHNR, CDR2 FQNEAQ (reference sequence).

This chain links TRBV6-4 with TRBJ2-3, with D maybe TRBD2 (6 bases). The CDR3 consists of 13 residues. Per germline, CDR1 MRHNA and CDR2 SNTAGT. The V end lost 3 bases, the J end lost 6 bases, and 10 bases lay between the germline ends. The CDR3 nucleotides read TGTGCCAGCAGTGAGACTAGATCCGATACGCAGTATTTT. Its translation is CASSETRSDTQYF.

The chain has TRBV6-1 and TRBJ1-2; 8 bases align to TRBD1. Germline lookup yields CDR1 MNHNS and CDR2 SASEGT. The V gene end was trimmed by 6 bases and the J gene end by 1 base; junction bases not matched to a gene: 4. CDR3 size: 14 residues. DNA of the CDR3: TGTGCCAGCAGAGTGGGACAGGTTAACTATGGCTACACCTTC. It translates to CASRVGQVNYGYTF.

The rearrangement uses TRBV7-3 and TRBJ2-1; D possibly corresponds to TRBD1 (6 bases). The V gene's germline CDR1 is SGHTA and CDR2 FQGTGA. The CDR3 is 14 amino acids. V lost 2 bases and J 6 bases, leaving 11 bases between the germline ends. As DNA, the CDR3 is TGTGCCAGCAGCTTAGACCCAGGGGCCAATGAGCAGTTCTTC. Translation gives CASSLDPGANEQFF.

This chain uses TRBV29-1 with TRBJ2-1; 10 bases match TRBD2. The V gene end was trimmed by 6 bases and the J gene end by 1 base; junction bases not matched to a gene: 3. The CDR3 contains 14 residues. CDR1 is SQVTM and CDR2 is ANQGSEA in the germline V gene. DNA of the CDR3: TGCAGCGTGAAGCGGGAGGGGTCCTACAATGAGCAGTTCTTC. As protein: CSVKREGSYNEQFF.

CDR3 nucleotide sequence: TGTGCCAGCAGTTTAACAGGGGGAGATACGCAGTATTTT. Its translation: CASSLTGGDTQYF. This chain links TRBV27 with TRBJ2-3, with 8 bases aligning to TRBD1. Germline V gene sequence: CDR1 MNHEY, CDR2 SMNVEV (reference sequence). The J segment lost 5 bases and the V segment lost 2 bases, leaving 0 bases of the junction unmatched. The CDR3 spans 13 residues.

The CDR3, as DNA: TGTGCCAGCAGCAAAAAGAACGGAGAGGGGGACCCTCCTAAAGAGACCCAGTACTTC. Translating gives CASSKKNGEGDPPKETQYF. V usage is TRBV21-1 and J usage is TRBJ2-5; TRBD1 is the table's D call, not checked against the DNA. TRBV21-1 is annotated as a pseudogene. CDR3 length: 19 amino acids.

For the CDR3, the DNA is TGTGCCAGCCGGGGTTGGGTATACAATGAGCAGTTCTTC. Amino acids: CASRGWVYNEQFF. The rearrangement joins TRBV2 to TRBJ2-1, with D tentatively TRBD2 (5 bases). This CDR3 region has 13 residues. Germline values: CDR1 SNHLY, CDR2 FYNNEI. The V end was cut by 8 bases, the J end by 4 bases, with 12 bases between.

This clone was seen a single time. The V and J genes are TRBV19 and TRBJ2-7; 9 nucleotides agree with TRBD1. The length of the CDR3 is 13 residues. The J segment lost 3 bases and the V segment lost 7 bases, leaving 4 bases of the junction unmatched. CDR1 and CDR2 from the germline V gene are LNHDA and SQIVND (reference sequence). CDR3 bases: TGTGCCAGTATGGAGACAGGGGGCTACGAGCAGTACTTC. Protein sequence: CASMETGGYEQYF.

The DNA for the CDR3 is TGCGCCAGCAGCCAAGATGGACTAGCGGGAGCCACCGGGGAGCTGTTTTTT. Amino acid sequence: CASSQDGLAGATGELFF. The chain couples TRBV4-1 to TRBJ2-2; the match to TRBD2 covers 13 bases. This CDR3 has 17 amino acids. V was clipped by 0 bases and J by 4 bases; unmatched bases: 2. CDR1 and CDR2 (germline): MGHRA, YSYEKL.

The chain links TRBV5-3 to TRBJ1-1; 8 positions match TRBD1. TRBV5-3 falls under the ORF class, with uncertain function. Trimming cost V 0 bases and J 0 bases; bases outside gene matches: 4. CDR3 length: 16 residues. CDR3 residues: CARSLVGRGLNTEAFF. The DNA of the CDR3 is TGTGCCAGAAGCTTGGTCGGCAGGGGGCTGAACACTGAAGCTTTCTTT.